The 31 T cell receptor beta chains listed next were all sequenced from one sample in a study of post-analysis software for immune sequencing data. Study-wide results and limits: The study found TRBV5-6, TRBV5-1 and TRBV20-1 among about five TRBV segments more frequent in patients than controls.

Unique-molecular-identifier-tagged TCR beta cDNA libraries were used. TCRdb itself ran the PCR reads through MiXCR, one entry per CDR3 protein. The sample shows about 820,000 distinct CDR3 sequences, about 57% of them seen only once. Their specific antigens are unknown. The sample taken for sequencing was blood. All receptors come from a girl between 10 and 17 years old with multiple sclerosis.

The sample holds a few counts of this clonotype. The CDR3 DNA is TGCAGTGCTAGAGAATTGGGGGCCACCTTAGGGGAGCAGTACTTC. The encoded protein is CSARELGATLGEQYF. The chain couples TRBV20-1 to TRBJ2-5; D is possibly TRBD1 (6 bases). V shed 0 bases and J shed 11 bases, with 22 bases lying between them. The CDR3 length is 15 residues. Germline lookup yields CDR1 DFQATT and CDR2 SNEGSKA (reference sequence).

This sequence joins TRBV20-1 and TRBJ2-6; the D gene is possibly TRBD1 (6 bases). This CDR3 is built from 15 residues. Trimming removed 7 bases at V and 4 bases at J, with 17 bases between. Germline lookup yields CDR1 DFQATT and CDR2 SNEGSKA (reference sequence). This CDR3 is CSVPTGTPGANVLTF. The CDR3 DNA sequence: TGCAGTGTACCGACCGGGACACCCGGGGCCAACGTCCTGACTTTC.

V usage is TRBV20-1 and J usage is TRBJ2-7, with D maybe TRBD2 (7 bases). The germline V gene has CDR1 DFQATT and CDR2 SNEGSKA (reference sequence). Trimming pared 6 bases from V and 0 bases from J, leaving 15 bases between. The CDR3 contains 14 residues. Written as DNA, the CDR3 is TGCAGTGCCAGTAGGGGGGGGTTCTCCTACGAGCAGTACTTC. Translated, it gives CSASRGGFSYEQYF.

This clonotype has more than one count but fewer than ten. The V and J genes are TRBV7-9 and TRBJ1-2; maybe TRBD1 (6 bases). Per the germline V gene, CDR1 is SEHNR and CDR2 is FQNEAQ (reference sequence). V lost 1 base to trimming and J lost 9 bases, with 18 bases between them. The CDR3 is made up of 15 amino acids. CDR3 bases: TGTGCCAGCAGCTTAGAGTACGGGGGCTCTGGGCGCTACACCTTC. Its protein is CASSLEYGGSGRYTF.

This rearrangement joins TRBV10-3 to TRBJ1-2, with D possibly being TRBD1 (6 bases). Germline V CDR1 and CDR2: ENHRY, SYGVKD. Between the trimmed V and J ends, which lost 4 bases and 8 bases, there was a span of 14 bases. The CDR3 contains 13 residues. The DNA for the CDR3 is TGTGCCATCAGTGGAGTGGCAGGGGAAGGCTACACCTTC. This encodes CAISGVAGEGYTF.

This clonotype was counted only a few times. CDR3 amino acids: CASSLGLRKPGANVLTF. DNA of the CDR3: TGTGCCAGCAGCTTAGGGTTGAGGAAACCTGGGGCCAACGTCCTGACTTTC. The J gene is TRBJ2-6, the V gene TRBV7-9; D uncertain. Germline V CDR1 and CDR2: SEHNR, FQNEAQ (reference sequence). V lost 1 base and J lost 2, with 12 bases in between. CDR3 length: 17 amino acids.

This chain links TRBV20-1 with TRBJ2-3, with D perhaps matching TRBD1 or TRBD2 (5 bases each). Germline lookup yields CDR1 DFQATT and CDR2 SNEGSKA (reference sequence). This CDR3 is 15 amino acids long. With 4 bases removed from V and 6 bases from J, the gap between germline ends came to 20 bases. CDR3 region: CSAKGTGTRYDTQYF. The CDR3 DNA follows: TGCAGTGCTAAAGGAACGGGGACGCGGTACGATACGCAGTATTTT.

This clonotype was detected many times. The J gene is TRBJ2-5, the V gene TRBV20-1, with D possibly being TRBD2 (6 bases). Germline CDR1 is DFQATT and CDR2 is SNEGSKA (reference sequence). This CDR3 contains 14 residues. V was shortened by 3 bases and J by 5 bases, with 16 bases between the two germline ends. The CDR3 DNA reads TGCAGTGCTAGGAGCGCCAGGGAGGCGGAGACCCAGTACTTC. Its translation is CSARSAREAETQYF.

The chain carries TRBV5-1 and TRBJ2-1; the match to TRBD2 covers 7 bases. The ends lost 1 base at V and 9 bases at J; junction bases unmatched: 13. Germline loops: CDR1 SGHRS, CDR2 YFSETQ. The CDR3 contains 16 residues. This chain's CDR3 is CASSLHQRDVGGEQFF. Written as DNA, the CDR3 is TGCGCCAGCAGCTTGCATCAGCGGGACGTCGGGGGTGAGCAGTTCTTC.

V usage is TRBV2 and J usage is TRBJ1-5; D not resolved. Trimming pared 1 base from V and 9 bases from J, leaving 10 bases between. CDR1 is SNHLY and CDR2 is FYNNEI in the germline V gene. This CDR3 contains 13 residues. This CDR3 reads CASSEGGPWPQHF. In DNA, the CDR3 is TGTGCCAGCAGTGAAGGCGGGCCGTGGCCCCAGCATTTT.

This clonotype was seen a few times. The chain employs TRBV5-1 and TRBJ1-1; the match to TRBD1 covers 8 bases. V trimming: 0 bases; J trimming: 8 bases; junction bases outside the gene matches: 30. Germline CDR1 SGHRS, CDR2 YFSETQ. This CDR3 is 22 amino acids long. The CDR3 DNA is TGCGCCAGCAGCTTGGGTACCCACACAATTGGACAGGGAATACTTGCGCGGTCAGAAGCTTTCTTT. This gives the protein CASSLGTHTIGQGILARSEAFF.

The chain is built from TRBV20-1 and TRBJ2-3, with 15 bases fitting TRBD2. The J segment lost 1 base and the V segment lost 5 bases, leaving 10 bases of the junction unmatched. The CDR3 runs 18 residues. Germline CDR1 DFQATT, CDR2 SNEGSKA (reference sequence). DNA of the CDR3: TGCAGTGCTTCCAAGAGGACTAGCGGGAGGGCCGGCACAGATACGCAGTATTTT. Translation: CSASKRTSGRAGTDTQYF.

In its sample, this clonotype was seen a few times. The CDR3 here is CASRGGGRSAYEQYF. The CDR3 bases are TGTGCCAGCAGGGGAGGCGGGAGGAGCGCCTACGAGCAGTACTTC. This chain uses TRBV7-9 with TRBJ2-7, with 8 nucleotides matching TRBD2. V lost 6 bases to trimming and J lost 2 bases; unmatched junction nucleotides: 9. The CDR3 is 15 residues long. Germline V gene data show CDR1 as SEHNR and CDR2 as FQNEAQ (reference sequence).

V gene TRBV3-1 combines with J gene TRBJ2-1; D is possibly TRBD2 (6 bases). Trimming cost V 1 base and J 6 bases, with 16 bases left between them. CDR3 length: 16 amino acids. The germline V gene encodes CDR1 LGHDT and CDR2 YNNKEL (reference sequence). CDR3 loop: CASSQGAGASVNEQFF. The CDR3, as DNA: TGTGCCAGCAGCCAAGGTGCTGGGGCTAGCGTCAATGAGCAGTTCTTC.

The V and J genes are TRBV28 and TRBJ2-7; TRBD2 matches at 8 bases. Germline CDR1 reads MDHEN; CDR2 reads SYDVKM. The trim removed 2 bases at V and 11 bases at J, leaving 11 bases unmatched. CDR3 length: 14 amino acids. CDR3 DNA: TGTGCCAGCAGTTTAGGGAGCGGGGGCCTTTTTAAGTACTTC. Its translation is CASSLGSGGLFKYF.

The V call is TRBV12-3 or TRBV12-4, the J call TRBJ1-2, with unresolved D. V lost 2 bases, J lost 0 bases, and 13 bases lay in between. The CDR3 extends over 16 amino acids. This CDR3 reads CASSLSGIPTNYGYTF. In DNA form, the CDR3 reads TGTGCCAGCAGTTTATCTGGTATACCGACTAACTATGGCTACACCTTC.

Only a few counts were recorded for this clonotype. The chain couples TRBV29-1 to TRBJ2-1; D is possibly TRBD1 or TRBD2 (6 bases each). Germline CDR1 reads SQVTM; CDR2 reads ANQGSEA. Trimming stripped 3 bases from V and 6 bases from J, with 9 bases between. CDR3 size: 12 residues. CDR3 protein: CSVDGGLNEQFF. CDR3 nucleotide sequence: TGCAGCGTTGATGGGGGGCTCAATGAGCAGTTCTTC.

The rearrangement joins TRBV10-3 to TRBJ1-2, with D possibly TRBD1 on 6 matching bases. Germline V gives CDR1 ENHRY, CDR2 SYGVKD. The CDR3 extends over 16 amino acids. Trimming shortened V by 11 bases and J by 1 base, and 23 bases separated the two germline ends. This chain's CDR3 is CAVRKGGQILNYGYTF. The CDR3 DNA reads as TGTGCCGTCCGTAAAGGAGGACAGATCCTTAACTATGGCTACACCTTC.

This clonotype was detected a few times. V usage is TRBV5-1 and J usage is TRBJ2-7; D may be TRBD2 (5 bases). Trimming pared 4 bases from V and 3 bases from J, leaving 20 bases between. Looked up from germline, CDR1 is SGHRS and CDR2 is YFSETQ. CDR3 length equals 16 residues. For the CDR3, the DNA is TGCGCCAGCAGCCTTAGGGCGGGTTCGGTGGGCTACGAGCAGTACTTC. This gives the protein CASSLRAGSVGYEQYF.

Turning to this clonotype: A single base separates this from a much larger clone, so it may be a read error. The J gene is TRBJ2-7, the V gene TRBV12-3 or TRBV12-4; TRBD1 matches 7 bases. The CDR3 is 14 residues long. Losses at the gene ends were 6 bases for V and 0 bases for J; bases not matched to a gene: 5. The CDR3 loop is CASSHRDSSYEQYF. The CDR3 DNA reads as TGTGCCAGCAGCCACCGGGACAGCTCCTACGAGCAGTACTTC.

There are a few counts of this clonotype. The gene calls are TRBV20-1 and TRBJ2-3; D is uncertain. CDR1 is DFQATT, CDR2 SNEGSKA, per germline (reference sequence). V lost 2 bases and J lost 1, with 10 bases in between. The CDR3 is 14 amino acids. The CDR3 nucleotides read TGCAGTGCTAGACGCGGCGATGGCACAGATACGCAGTATTTT. It encodes CSARRGDGTDTQYF.

This clonotype appeared a few times. The chain employs TRBV7-3 and TRBJ2-1; no definite D call. Germline CDR1 reads SGHTA; CDR2 reads FQGTGA. The V end lost 1 base, the J end lost 0 bases, and 22 bases lay between the germline ends. CDR3 length: 20 amino acids. CDR3 bases: TGTGCCAGCAGCTTAAAGGCCCGTGATTCAAGGGTACACTCCTACAATGAGCAGTTCTTC. Translated, it gives CASSLKARDSRVHSYNEQFF.

This clonotype showed up just a few times. The junction shows a germline mismatch at one end, possibly a read error. The genes are TRBV5-6 and TRBJ2-4; D call uncertain. Germline V CDR1 and CDR2: SGHDT, YYEEEE. The CDR3 spans 16 residues. In DNA form, the CDR3 reads TGTGCCAGCAGCTTGGCTAGGTTGGCACCCAAAAACATTCGGTACTTC. Residues: CASSLARLAPKNIRYF.

CDR3 nucleotides: TGCAGTGCTGAGGGACGGGGCTTCTCCTACGAGCAGTACTTC. This encodes CSAEGRGFSYEQYF. The genes are TRBV20-1 and TRBJ2-7; TRBD1 or TRBD2 may be the D gene (5 bases each). The V gene lost 5 bases and the J gene lost 0 bases, with 14 bases spanning the gap. The CDR3 spans 14 residues. Per germline, CDR1 DFQATT and CDR2 SNEGSKA (reference sequence).

The V and J genes are TRBV7-2 and TRBJ2-7, with 7 nucleotides matching TRBD2. The CDR3 sequence is 14 residues long. V lost 1 base to trimming and J lost 6 bases; unmatched junction nucleotides: 6. Germline V gene lookup returns CDR1 SGHTA and CDR2 FQGNSA. For the CDR3, the DNA is TGTGCCAGCAGCTTAGATCGGGACTATGGCGAGCAGTACGTC. Protein: CASSLDRDYGEQYV.

This chain uses TRBV20-1 with TRBJ1-2; D remains ambiguous. From germline, CDR1 is DFQATT and CDR2 SNEGSKA (reference sequence). V gave up 3 bases and J gave up 8 bases, with 10 bases separating them. The CDR3 is 11 amino acids. The CDR3 loop is CSASLESGYTF. The CDR3 region has the DNA TGCAGTGCTAGCCTCGAGTCGGGCTACACCTTC.

The genes are TRBV29-1 and TRBJ2-3; D unclear. CDR1 and CDR2 from the germline V gene are SQVTM and ANQGSEA. The CDR3 runs 14 residues. V was shortened by 2 bases and J by 1 base, with 10 bases between the two germline ends. CDR3 sequence (DNA): TGCAGCGTTGAATCCGCAGGCCGCACAGATACGCAGTATTTT. Its translation is CSVESAGRTDTQYF.

J is TRBJ2-4 and V is TRBV20-1, with unresolved D. TRBJ2-7 explains the end of the DNA better; the J call may be wrong. This CDR3 spans 13 amino acids. CDR1 is DFQATT, CDR2 SNEGSKA, per germline (reference sequence). CDR3 sequence (DNA): TGCAGTGCTAGACTCAGAAACCTTGGCGAGCAGTACTTC. As protein: CSARLRNLGEQYF.

The chain recombines TRBV12-3 or TRBV12-4 with TRBJ2-5; D is possibly TRBD2 (6 bases). This CDR3 has 16 amino acids. The V and J ends lost 2 bases and 11 bases respectively, with 24 bases between them. The CDR3 region is CASSLRQPRRPGEQYF. The DNA of the CDR3 is TGTGCCAGCAGTTTAAGACAGCCCAGACGACCGGGGGAGCAGTACTTC.

This clonotype was seen a few times. J is TRBJ2-1 and V is TRBV11-3; TRBD2 agrees at 13 bases. The junction had 6 bases not matched to a gene; V was cut back by 5 bases and J by 2 bases. The CDR3 covers 17 residues. Germline V gives CDR1 SGHNT, CDR2 YENEEA. The CDR3 nucleotides read TGTGCCAGCAGCCCCCCCGGACTAGCGGGAGCCTACAATGAGCAGTTCTTC. It encodes CASSPPGLAGAYNEQFF.

V is TRBV5-1 and J is TRBJ2-7; tentatively, D is TRBD1 (5 bases). Germline V gene sequence: CDR1 SGHRS, CDR2 YFSETQ. The CDR3 length is 14 residues. V was trimmed by 0 bases and J by 5 bases, leaving 12 bases between them. The CDR3 sequence is CASSLVQGGHEQYF. The CDR3 nucleotides are TGCGCCAGCAGCTTGGTCCAGGGCGGCCACGAGCAGTACTTC.